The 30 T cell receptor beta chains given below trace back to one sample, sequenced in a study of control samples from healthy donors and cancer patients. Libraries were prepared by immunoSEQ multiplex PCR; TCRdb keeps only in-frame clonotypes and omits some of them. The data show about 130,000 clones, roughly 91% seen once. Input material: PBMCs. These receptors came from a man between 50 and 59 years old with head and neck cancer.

The CDR3 DNA is TGTGCCAGCAGCTTATGGGGACAAGAGACCCAGTACTTC. Translation: CASSLWGQETQYF. The V call is TRBV7-2, the J call TRBJ2-5; no firm D call. The CDR3 length is 13 residues. Trimming left V 2 bases short and J 2 bases short, with 6 bases between. CDR1 and CDR2 from the germline V gene are SGHTA and FQGNSA.

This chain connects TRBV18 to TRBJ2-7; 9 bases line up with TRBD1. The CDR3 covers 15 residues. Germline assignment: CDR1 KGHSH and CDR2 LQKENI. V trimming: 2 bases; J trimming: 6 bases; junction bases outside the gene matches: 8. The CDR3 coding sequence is TGTGCCAGCTCACCAAATGGACAGGGGAACACCGAGCAGTACTTC. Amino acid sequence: CASSPNGQGNTEQYF. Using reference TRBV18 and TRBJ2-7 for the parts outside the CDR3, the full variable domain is NAGVMQNPRHLVRRRGQEARLRCSPMKGHSHVYWYRQLPEEGLKFMVYLQKENIIDESGMPKERFSAEFPKEGPSILRIQQVVRGDSAAYFCASSPNGQGNTEQYFGPGTRLTVT.

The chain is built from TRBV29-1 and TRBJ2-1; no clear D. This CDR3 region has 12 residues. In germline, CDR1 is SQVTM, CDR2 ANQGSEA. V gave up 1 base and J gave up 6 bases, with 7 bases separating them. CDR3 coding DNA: TGCAGCGTTGAAGTATTTATCAATGAGCAGTTCTTC. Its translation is CSVEVFINEQFF.

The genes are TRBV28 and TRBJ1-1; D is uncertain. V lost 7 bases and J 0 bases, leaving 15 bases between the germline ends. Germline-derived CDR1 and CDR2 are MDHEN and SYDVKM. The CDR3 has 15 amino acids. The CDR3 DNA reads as TGTGCCAGCATAAGATCGGCCAGATTGAACACTGAAGCTTTCTTT. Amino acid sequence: CASIRSARLNTEAFF.

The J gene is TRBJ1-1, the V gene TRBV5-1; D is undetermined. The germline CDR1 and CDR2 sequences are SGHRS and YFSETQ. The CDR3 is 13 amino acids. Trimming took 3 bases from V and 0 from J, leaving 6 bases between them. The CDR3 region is CASSWAVNTEAFF. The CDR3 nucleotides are TGCGCCAGCAGCTGGGCGGTGAACACTGAAGCTTTCTTT. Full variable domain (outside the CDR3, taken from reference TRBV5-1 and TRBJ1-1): KAGVTQTPRYLIKTRGQQVTLSCSPISGHRSVSWYQQTPGQGLQFLFEYFSETQRNKGNFPGRFSGRQFSNSRSEMNVSTLELGDSALYLCASSWAVNTEAFFGQGTRLTVV.

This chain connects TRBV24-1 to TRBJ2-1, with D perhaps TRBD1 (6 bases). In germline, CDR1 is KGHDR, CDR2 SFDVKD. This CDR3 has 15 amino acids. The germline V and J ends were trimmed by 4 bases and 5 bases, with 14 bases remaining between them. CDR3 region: CATSDFDRMNNEQFF. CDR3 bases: TGTGCCACCAGTGACTTTGACAGGATGAACAATGAGCAGTTCTTC.

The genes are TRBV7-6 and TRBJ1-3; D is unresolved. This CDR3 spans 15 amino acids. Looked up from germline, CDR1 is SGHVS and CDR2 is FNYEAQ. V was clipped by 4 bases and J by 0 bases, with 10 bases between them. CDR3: CASSSNTVSGNTIYF. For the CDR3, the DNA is TGTGCCAGCAGCTCAAACACCGTCTCTGGAAACACCATATATTTT.

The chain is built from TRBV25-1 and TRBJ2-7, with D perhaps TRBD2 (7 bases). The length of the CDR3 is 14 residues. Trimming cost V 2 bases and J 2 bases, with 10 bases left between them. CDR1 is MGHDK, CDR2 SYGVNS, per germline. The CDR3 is CASSEGGGTYEQYF. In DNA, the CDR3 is TGTGCCAGCAGTGAAGGGGGGGGCACCTACGAGCAGTACTTC.

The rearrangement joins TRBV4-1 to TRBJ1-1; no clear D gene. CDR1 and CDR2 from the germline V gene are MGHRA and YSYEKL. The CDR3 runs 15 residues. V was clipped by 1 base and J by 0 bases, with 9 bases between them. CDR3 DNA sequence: TGCGCCAGCAGCCAAGCGGGCACCATGAACACTGAAGCTTTCTTT. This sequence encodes CASSQAGTMNTEAFF.

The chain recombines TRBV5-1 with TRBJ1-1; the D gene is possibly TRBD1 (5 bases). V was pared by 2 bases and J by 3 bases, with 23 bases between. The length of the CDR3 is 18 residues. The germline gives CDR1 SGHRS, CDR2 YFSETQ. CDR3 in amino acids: CASSFLMTATSGDTEAFF. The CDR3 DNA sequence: TGCGCCAGCAGCTTCCTAATGACAGCTACTTCGGGGGACACTGAAGCTTTCTTT.

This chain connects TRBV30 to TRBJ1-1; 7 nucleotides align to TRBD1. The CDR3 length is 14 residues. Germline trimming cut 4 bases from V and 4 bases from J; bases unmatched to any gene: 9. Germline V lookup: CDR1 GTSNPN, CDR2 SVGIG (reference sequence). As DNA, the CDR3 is TGTGCCTGGACAGGGGGAAGTCGGTTCACTGAAGCTTTCTTT. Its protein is CAWTGGSRFTEAFF. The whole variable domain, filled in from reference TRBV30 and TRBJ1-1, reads SQTIHQWPATLVQPVGSPLSLECTVEGTSNPNLYWYRQAAGRGLQLLFYSVGIGQISSEVPQNLSASRPQDRQFILSSKKLLLSDSGFYLCAWTGGSRFTEAFFGQGTRLTVV.

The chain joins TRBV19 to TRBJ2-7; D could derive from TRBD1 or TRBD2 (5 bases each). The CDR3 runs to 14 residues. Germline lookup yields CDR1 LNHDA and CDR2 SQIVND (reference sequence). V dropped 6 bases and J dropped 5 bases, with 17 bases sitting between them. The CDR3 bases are TGTGCCAGTAGGAGCCGGGGCACCCTAGACGAGCAGTACTTC. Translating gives CASRSRGTLDEQYF.

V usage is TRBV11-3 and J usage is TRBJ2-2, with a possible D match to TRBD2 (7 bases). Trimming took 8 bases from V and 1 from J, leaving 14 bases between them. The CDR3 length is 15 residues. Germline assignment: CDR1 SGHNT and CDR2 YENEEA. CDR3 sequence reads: CASGPGGGNTGELFF. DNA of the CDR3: TGTGCCAGCGGGCCGGGGGGCGGGAACACCGGGGAGCTGTTTTTT.

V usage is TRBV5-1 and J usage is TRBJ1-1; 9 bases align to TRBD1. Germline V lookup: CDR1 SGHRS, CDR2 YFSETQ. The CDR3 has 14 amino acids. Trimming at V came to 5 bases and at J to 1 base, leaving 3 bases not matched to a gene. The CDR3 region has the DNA TGCGCCAGCAGTGGGACAGGGCGGAACACTGAAGCTTTCTTT. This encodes CASSGTGRNTEAFF.

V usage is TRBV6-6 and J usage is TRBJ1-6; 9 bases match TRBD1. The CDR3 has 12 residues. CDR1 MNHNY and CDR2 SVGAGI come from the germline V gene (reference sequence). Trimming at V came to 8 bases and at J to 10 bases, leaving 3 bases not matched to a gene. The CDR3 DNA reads TGTGCCAGCCGGGACAGGGCATCACCCCTCCACTTT. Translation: CASRDRASPLHF.

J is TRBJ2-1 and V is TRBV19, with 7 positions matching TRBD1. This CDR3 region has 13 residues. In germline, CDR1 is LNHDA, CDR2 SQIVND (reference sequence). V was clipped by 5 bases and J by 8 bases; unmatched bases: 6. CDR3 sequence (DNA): TGTGCCAGTAGTTCGGCAGGGGGAGATGAGCAGTTCTTC. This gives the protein CASSSAGGDEQFF.

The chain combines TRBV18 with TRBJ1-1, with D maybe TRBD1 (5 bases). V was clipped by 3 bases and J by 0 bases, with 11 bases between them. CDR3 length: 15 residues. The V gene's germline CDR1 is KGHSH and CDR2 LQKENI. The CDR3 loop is CASSPRETMNTEAFF. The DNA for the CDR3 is TGTGCCAGCTCACCCAGGGAGACAATGAACACTGAAGCTTTCTTT.

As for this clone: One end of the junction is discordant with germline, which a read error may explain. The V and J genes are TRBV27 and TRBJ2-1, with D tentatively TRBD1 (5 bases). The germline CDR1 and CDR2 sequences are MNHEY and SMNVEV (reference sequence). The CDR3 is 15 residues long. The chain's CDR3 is CASSLGVGAYNGQFF. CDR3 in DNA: TGTGCCAGCAGTTTAGGTGTAGGGGCCTACAATGGGCAGTTCTTC.

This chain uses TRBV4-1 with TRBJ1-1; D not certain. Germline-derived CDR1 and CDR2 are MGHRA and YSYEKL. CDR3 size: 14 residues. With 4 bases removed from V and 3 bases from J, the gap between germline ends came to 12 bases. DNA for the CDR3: TGCGCCAGCAGCCTTTCTACGCTGGACACTGAAGCTTTCTTT. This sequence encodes CASSLSTLDTEAFF.

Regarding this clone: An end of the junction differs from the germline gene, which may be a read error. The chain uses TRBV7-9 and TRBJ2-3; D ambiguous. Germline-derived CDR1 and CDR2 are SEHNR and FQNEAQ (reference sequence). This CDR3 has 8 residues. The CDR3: CLVSTQYF. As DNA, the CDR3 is TGCTTAGTCAGTACGCAGTATTTT.

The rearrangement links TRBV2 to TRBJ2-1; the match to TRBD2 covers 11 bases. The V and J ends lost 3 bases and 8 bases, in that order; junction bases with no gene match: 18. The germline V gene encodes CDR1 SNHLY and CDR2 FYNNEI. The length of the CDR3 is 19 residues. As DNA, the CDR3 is TGTGCCAGCAGTGATCTCGAACGTCGTGCTAGCGGGGGGAAGTATGAGCAGTTCTTC. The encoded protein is CASSDLERRASGGKYEQFF.

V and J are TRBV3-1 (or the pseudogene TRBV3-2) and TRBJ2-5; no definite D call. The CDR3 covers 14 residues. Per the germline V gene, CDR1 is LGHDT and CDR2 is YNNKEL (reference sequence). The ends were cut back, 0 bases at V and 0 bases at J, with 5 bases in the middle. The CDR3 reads CASSQDAYQETQYF. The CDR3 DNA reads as TGTGCCAGCAGCCAAGACGCGTACCAAGAGACCCAGTACTTC.

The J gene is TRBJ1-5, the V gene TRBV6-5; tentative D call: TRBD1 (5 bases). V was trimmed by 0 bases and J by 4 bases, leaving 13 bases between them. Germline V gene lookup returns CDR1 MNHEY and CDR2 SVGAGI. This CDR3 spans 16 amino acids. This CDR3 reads CASSYSGQGLNQPQHF. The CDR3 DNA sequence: TGTGCCAGCAGTTACTCGGGTCAGGGCCTGAATCAGCCCCAGCATTTT.

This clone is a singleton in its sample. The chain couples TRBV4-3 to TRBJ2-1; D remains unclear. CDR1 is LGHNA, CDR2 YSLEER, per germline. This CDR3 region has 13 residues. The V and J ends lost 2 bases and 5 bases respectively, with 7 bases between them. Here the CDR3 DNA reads TGCGCCAGCAGCCAACCCGGAGACAATGAGCAGTTCTTC. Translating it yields CASSQPGDNEQFF.

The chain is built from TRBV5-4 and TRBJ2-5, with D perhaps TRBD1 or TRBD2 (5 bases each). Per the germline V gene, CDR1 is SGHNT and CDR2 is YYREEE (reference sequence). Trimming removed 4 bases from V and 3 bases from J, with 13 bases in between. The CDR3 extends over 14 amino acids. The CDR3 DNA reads TGTGCCAGCAGCCCGGGACCCCAGAAAGAGACCCAGTACTTC. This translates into CASSPGPQKETQYF.

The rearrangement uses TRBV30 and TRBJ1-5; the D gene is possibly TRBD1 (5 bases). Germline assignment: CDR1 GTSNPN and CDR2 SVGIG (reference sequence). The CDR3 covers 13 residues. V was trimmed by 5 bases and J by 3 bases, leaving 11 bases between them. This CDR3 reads CAWGGPINQPQHF. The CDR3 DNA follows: TGTGCCTGGGGGGGACCGATCAATCAGCCCCAGCATTTT.

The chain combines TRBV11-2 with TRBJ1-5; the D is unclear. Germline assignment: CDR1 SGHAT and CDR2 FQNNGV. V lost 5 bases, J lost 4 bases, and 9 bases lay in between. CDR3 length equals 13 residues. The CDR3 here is CASSPGTNQPQHF. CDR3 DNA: TGTGCCAGCAGCCCGGGCACTAATCAGCCCCAGCATTTT.

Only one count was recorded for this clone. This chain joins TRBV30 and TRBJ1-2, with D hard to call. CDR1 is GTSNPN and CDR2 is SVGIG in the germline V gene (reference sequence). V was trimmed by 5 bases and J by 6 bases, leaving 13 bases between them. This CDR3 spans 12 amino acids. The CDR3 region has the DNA TGTGCCTGGCGGATCGCGGAGCATGGCTACACCTTC. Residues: CAWRIAEHGYTF.

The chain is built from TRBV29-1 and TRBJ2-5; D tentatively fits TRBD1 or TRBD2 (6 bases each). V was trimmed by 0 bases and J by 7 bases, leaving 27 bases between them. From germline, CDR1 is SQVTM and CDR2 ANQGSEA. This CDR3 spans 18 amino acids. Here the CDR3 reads CSVEDRGLAYGRIRTQYF. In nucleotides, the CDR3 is TGCAGCGTTGAAGATCGGGGGCTAGCGTACGGTCGGATTCGGACCCAGTACTTC.

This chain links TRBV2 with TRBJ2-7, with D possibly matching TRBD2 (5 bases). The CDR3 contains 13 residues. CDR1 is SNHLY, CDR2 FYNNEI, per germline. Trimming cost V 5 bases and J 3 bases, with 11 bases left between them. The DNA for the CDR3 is TGTGCCAGCAGTCTGACGAGGGACTACGAGCAGTACTTC. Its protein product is CASSLTRDYEQYF. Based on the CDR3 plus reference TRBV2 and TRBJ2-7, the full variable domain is EPEVTQTPSHQVTQMGQEVILRCVPISNHLYFYWYRQILGQKVEFLVSFYNNEISEKSEIFDDQFSVERPDGSNFTLKIRSTKLEDSAMYFCASSLTRDYEQYFGPGTRLTVT.